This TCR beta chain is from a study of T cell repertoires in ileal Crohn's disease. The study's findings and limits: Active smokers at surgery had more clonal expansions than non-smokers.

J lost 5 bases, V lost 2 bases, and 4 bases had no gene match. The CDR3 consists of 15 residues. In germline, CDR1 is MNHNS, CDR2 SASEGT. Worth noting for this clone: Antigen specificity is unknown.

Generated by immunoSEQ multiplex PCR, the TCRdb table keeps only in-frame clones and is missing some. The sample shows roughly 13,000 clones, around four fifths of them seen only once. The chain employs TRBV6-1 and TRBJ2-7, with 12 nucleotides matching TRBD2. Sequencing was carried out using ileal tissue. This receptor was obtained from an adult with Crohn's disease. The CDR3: CASSELAGGGHEQYF. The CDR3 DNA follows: TGTGCCAGCAGTGAACTAGCGGGGGGGGGCCACGAGCAGTACTTC.